Listed below are T cell receptor beta chains from one sample, sequenced in a study of cytomegalovirus exposure and HLA in healthy donors. The data were produced by immunoSEQ multiplex PCR, yet TCRdb's version contains in-frame clones alone and is incomplete. The sample has 200,000 to 250,000 clones. The material sequenced was PBMCs. These receptors came from a woman in her twenties or thirties in good health and CMV-seropositive. CDR3s include the opening cysteine and the closing phenylalanine or tryptophan. Each record gives: V gene, J gene, D gene, CDR3 protein, CDR3 DNA. The D gene is left open where the match is weak.

v_gene: TRBV18; j_gene: TRBJ1-5; d_gene: TRBD1; CDR3aa: CASSSDRGGQPQHF; CDR3nt: TGTGCCAGCTCATCGGACAGGGGAGGCCAGCCCCAGCATTTT
v_gene: TRBV28; j_gene: TRBJ1-5; d_gene: -; CDR3aa: CASLPSGGRINQPQHF; CDR3nt: TGTGCCAGCCTTCCGAGCGGGGGGCGCATCAATCAGCCCCAGCATTTT
v_gene: TRBV2; j_gene: TRBJ2-1; d_gene: TRBD2; CDR3aa: CAITGTSGLHEQFF; CDR3nt: TGTGCCATTACCGGGACTAGCGGGCTGCATGAGCAGTTCTTC
v_gene: TRBV18; j_gene: TRBJ1-5; d_gene: -; CDR3aa: CASSSGINSNQPQHF; CDR3nt: TGTGCCAGCTCCTCGGGGATAAATAGCAATCAGCCCCAGCATTTT
v_gene: TRBV7-9; j_gene: TRBJ2-2; d_gene: TRBD2; CDR3aa: CASIQGGDNTGELFF; CDR3nt: TGTGCCAGCATCCAGGGAGGGGATAACACCGGGGAGCTGTTTTTT
v_gene: TRBV6-1; j_gene: TRBJ1-1; d_gene: -; CDR3aa: CASSARGMGTEAFF; CDR3nt: TGTGCCAGCAGCGCTAGGGGGATGGGCACTGAAGCTTTCTTT
v_gene: TRBV7-2; j_gene: TRBJ2-3; d_gene: -; CDR3aa: CASSLGRADTQYF; CDR3nt: TGTGCCAGCAGCTTAGGCAGGGCAGATACGCAGTATTTT
v_gene: TRBV28; j_gene: TRBJ1-4; d_gene: -; CDR3aa: CASSLGGVNEKLFF; CDR3nt: TGTGCCAGCAGTTTAGGGGGGGTTAATGAAAAACTGTTTTTT
v_gene: TRBV7-2; j_gene: TRBJ1-2; d_gene: -; CDR3aa: CASSSRDNYGYTF; CDR3nt: TGTGCCAGCAGCTCCCGGGATAACTATGGCTACACCTTC
v_gene: TRBV23-1; j_gene: TRBJ1-2; d_gene: -; CDR3aa: CASSQFNCPQASVYGYTF; CDR3nt: TGCGCCAGCAGTCAATTCAATTGCCCTCAGGCATCGGTATATGGCTACACCTTC
v_gene: TRBV5-6; j_gene: TRBJ1-6; d_gene: TRBD1; CDR3aa: CASSWQGGSSPLHF; CDR3nt: TGTGCCAGCAGCTGGCAAGGGGGCAGTTCACCCCTCCACTTT
v_gene: TRBV18; j_gene: TRBJ1-1; d_gene: TRBD1; CDR3aa: CASSQGTATNRDTEAFF; CDR3nt: TGTGCCAGCTCACAAGGGACAGCCACAAACCGGGACACTGAAGCTTTCTTT
v_gene: TRBV7-9; j_gene: TRBJ2-7; d_gene: -; CDR3aa: CASSSPFIGHSYEQYF; CDR3nt: TGTGCCAGCAGCTCCCCCTTTATCGGTCACTCCTACGAGCAGTACTTC
v_gene: TRBV13; j_gene: TRBJ1-1; d_gene: TRBD1; CDR3aa: CASSSNRGEGRF; CDR3nt: TGTGCCAGCAGCTCCAACAGGGGCGAAGGTAGATTT
v_gene: TRBV5-4; j_gene: TRBJ2-7; d_gene: TRBD1; CDR3aa: CASSPGTGDSYEQYF; CDR3nt: TGTGCCAGCAGCCCAGGGACAGGGGACTCCTACGAGCAGTACTTC
v_gene: TRBV27; j_gene: TRBJ1-2; d_gene: TRBD1; CDR3aa: CASRPRDRGVGYTF; CDR3nt: TGTGCCAGCAGGCCCCGGGACAGGGGGGTAGGCTACACCTTC
v_gene: TRBV2; j_gene: TRBJ1-5; d_gene: -; CDR3aa: CASSGRGGNQPQHF; CDR3nt: TGTGCCAGCAGTGGCCGGGGAGGCAATCAGCCCCAGCATTTT
v_gene: TRBV4-3; j_gene: TRBJ1-2; d_gene: TRBD1; CDR3aa: CASSQNRDRGGYTF; CDR3nt: TGCGCCAGCAGCCAGAACCGGGACAGGGGGGGCTACACCTTC